Sequencing of this TCR beta chain was carried out in a study of blood T cell repertoires in COVID-19. Study background: Sites across the United States, Italy and Spain contributed samples from acute and convalescent COVID-19. T cells, B-cell-depleted T cells, or PBMCs provided the cDNA or gDNA that served as material.

Per the germline V gene, CDR1 is LNHNV and CDR2 is YYDKDF (reference sequence). The CDR3 consists of 13 residues. Trimming took off 9 bases at V and 1 base at J, with 12 bases between the two ends. Per the study methods: Estimation of nucleated cell counts relied on the amplification of reference gene primers. TCRdb keeps only in-frame clones here, not all; method: immunoSEQ multiplex PCR. D and trimming come from the DNA, and the V and J calls and clone size come from that table. In the table there are roughly 88,000 clones, around 90% of which are singletons. The V call is TRBV15, the J call TRBJ1-1; TRBD1 is a possible D gene (5 bases). This TCR came from a woman aged 50 to 60 in a cohort sampled during active COVID-19. The sequencing input was peripheral blood. The CDR3 DNA follows: TGTGCCACGGGGCTGGGCTGGAACACTGAAGCTTTCTTT. It is translated as CATGLGWNTEAFF.